What follows are 27 T cell receptor beta chains derived from one specimen sequenced in a study of T cells after yellow fever vaccination. TCRdb analysed the 5' RACE reads with MiXCR anew, one entry per CDR3 protein. The sample gives about 360,000 distinct CDR3 sequences, 6.2% of which show up once; approximately 16% is in the top ten. The sequencing used PBMCs, collected 5 days after the yellow fever booster vaccination. Receptor source: a man aged 25-45 years who received the YFV17D yellow fever vaccine.

This clonotype was counted a few times. The gene calls are TRBV19 and TRBJ1-2, with a weak D call TRBD1 (5 bases). The V end lost 5 bases, the J end lost 0 bases, and 13 bases lay between the germline ends. This CDR3 has 15 amino acids. In germline, CDR1 is LNHDA, CDR2 SQIVND (reference sequence). The CDR3 here is CASSVRDLANYGYTF. In DNA form, the CDR3 reads TGTGCCAGTAGTGTCCGGGACCTAGCTAACTATGGCTACACCTTC.

In its sample, this clonotype was seen many times. The V gene is TRBV5-5, the J gene TRBJ2-7, with a weak D call TRBD2 (6 bases). V shed 4 bases and J shed 4 bases, with 18 bases lying between them. CDR1 is SGHKS, CDR2 YYEKEE, per germline (reference sequence). The CDR3 is 15 residues long. The CDR3 loop is CASSRGVSGGYEQYF. CDR3 DNA: TGTGCCAGCAGCCGGGGAGTCTCAGGAGGGTACGAGCAGTACTTC.

J is TRBJ2-1 and V is TRBV6-2 or TRBV6-3, with a tentative D call TRBD2 (6 bases). The V end was cut by 8 bases, the J end by 2 bases, with 13 bases between. The CDR3 consists of 14 residues. Germline CDR1 reads MNHEY; CDR2 reads SVGEGT. The CDR3, as DNA: TGTGCCAGCGGGACTGGCGGTCCCTACAATGAGCAGTTCTTC. Encoded protein: CASGTGGPYNEQFF.

The gene calls are TRBV20-1 and TRBJ2-5; 7 bases map to TRBD2. With 6 bases clipped from V and 5 bases from J, the junction kept 12 bases outside the gene matches. The CDR3 spans 14 residues. Germline values: CDR1 DFQATT, CDR2 SNEGSKA (reference sequence). CDR3 protein: CSAGSSGLGETQYF. CDR3 in DNA: TGCAGTGCCGGGAGTAGCGGACTAGGGGAGACCCAGTACTTC.

In regard to this clonotype: This may come from a read error, since a much larger clone is one base off. In DNA form, the CDR3 reads TGTGCCAGCTCTAGCGGGACTAGCGCCAAGAACACCGTGGAGCTGTTTTTT. Translated, it gives CASSSGTSAKNTVELFF. The V call is TRBV9, the J call TRBJ2-2; 10 positions agree with TRBD2. The V gene's germline CDR1 is SGDLS and CDR2 YYNGEE. This CDR3 comprises 17 residues.

This rearrangement joins TRBV12-3 or TRBV12-4 to TRBJ2-7; weak D call: TRBD1 (8 bases). The CDR3 spans 15 residues. Trimming pared 4 bases from V and 3 bases from J, leaving 16 bases between. The CDR3 loop is CASSSTGGVLYEQYF. The CDR3 DNA reads as TGTGCCAGCAGTTCCACAGGGGGGGTTCTCTACGAGCAGTACTTC.

This clonotype was detected ten times or more. The V gene is TRBV6-5, the J gene TRBJ2-7; unclear D gene. V was trimmed by 5 bases and J by 2 bases, leaving 7 bases between them. Germline CDR1 MNHEY, CDR2 SVGAGI. The CDR3 contains 12 residues. The CDR3, as DNA: TGTGCCAGCAGTAGAAGACCCTACGAGCAGTACTTC. This gives the protein CASSRRPYEQYF.

The chain joins TRBV7-2 to TRBJ1-5; D is uncertain. The CDR3 covers 16 residues. Germline V gene lookup returns CDR1 SGHTA and CDR2 FQGNSA. The germline V and J ends were trimmed by 5 bases and 7 bases, with 21 bases remaining between them. DNA of the CDR3: TGTGCCAGCAGCGCAATGGGCCGGGGAGGGAAACAGCCCCAGCATTTT. Residues: CASSAMGRGGKQPQHF.

This clonotype came up a few times. V is TRBV12-3 or TRBV12-4 and J is TRBJ1-5; maybe TRBD1 (5 bases). The CDR3 is made up of 15 amino acids. V shed 6 bases and J shed 2 bases, with 14 bases lying between them. The DNA of the CDR3 is TGTGCCAGCAGAACCGACAGTGGGGGCAATCAGCCCCAGCATTTT. It encodes CASRTDSGGNQPQHF.

This clonotype came up once. The rearrangement links TRBV5-4 to TRBJ2-7; 10 bases are a match to TRBD2. CDR1 and CDR2 from the germline V gene are SGHNT and YYREEE (reference sequence). This CDR3 is built from 17 residues. Germline trimming cut 0 bases from V and 5 bases from J; bases unmatched to any gene: 11. CDR3 nucleotide sequence: TGTGCCAGCAGCTTGGTGGCTAGCGGGAGAGGTTGGGACGAGCAGTACTTC. This codes for CASSLVASGRGWDEQYF.

This chain uses TRBV7-2 with TRBJ2-7, with D tentatively TRBD1 (6 bases). The CDR3 runs 13 residues. The germline V and J ends were trimmed by 0 bases and 6 bases, with 9 bases remaining between them. From germline, CDR1 is SGHTA and CDR2 FQGNSA. CDR3 region: CASSLAGTPEQYF. The CDR3 nucleotides are TGTGCCAGCAGCTTAGCGGGGACACCCGAGCAGTACTTC. Together with reference TRBV7-2 and TRBJ2-7, the CDR3 gives the full variable domain: GAGVSQSPSNKVTEKGKDVELRCDPISGHTALYWYRQSLGQGLEFLIYFQGNSAPDKSGLPSDRFSAERTGGSVSTLTIQRTQQEDSAVYLCASSLAGTPEQYFGPGTRLTVT.

This clonotype occurred many times. The chain joins TRBV7-8 to TRBJ2-1; either TRBD1 or TRBD2 may fit D (5 bases each). There are 14 residues in the CDR3. V lost 1 base and J 6 bases, leaving 10 bases between the germline ends. CDR1 and CDR2 (germline): SGHVS, FQNEAQ. In DNA form, the CDR3 reads TGTGCCAGCAGCTTAGGGCTCGGGGCCAATGAGCAGTTCTTC. Its translation is CASSLGLGANEQFF.

This clonotype showed up just a few times. The rearrangement links TRBV25-1 to TRBJ2-7, with 8 bases matching TRBD2. V was clipped by 3 bases and J by 5 bases; unmatched bases: 6. The CDR3 consists of 14 residues. CDR1 and CDR2 (germline): MGHDK, SYGVNS. CDR3 amino acids: CASSDGGGPNEQYF. The DNA for the CDR3 is TGTGCCAGCAGTGACGGGGGGGGGCCAAACGAGCAGTACTTC.

In the case of this clonotype: It may be a read error: a sequence one base away is much more abundant. Given the absence of the conserved phenylalanine or tryptophan at the CDR3 end, a read error is likely. The genes are TRBV29-1 and TRBJ2-7; 7 bases are shared with TRBD1. This CDR3 has 16 amino acids. The germline V gene has CDR1 SQVTM and CDR2 ANQGSEA. V was clipped by 4 bases and J by 0 bases; unmatched bases: 12. Here the CDR3 reads CSVGQPGQMGSYEQYL. As DNA, the CDR3 is TGCAGCGTTGGTCAACCGGGACAGATGGGCTCCTACGAGCAGTACCTC.

This clonotype was seen ten or more times. This rearrangement joins TRBV29-1 to TRBJ2-1, with TRBD2 matching over 8 bases. The V gene end was trimmed by 8 bases and the J gene end by 8 bases; junction bases not matched to a gene: 11. Germline CDR1 reads SQVTM; CDR2 reads ANQGSEA. This CDR3 is 13 amino acids long. This CDR3 is CSRASGSTDEQFF. The DNA of the CDR3 is TGCAGCCGGGCCAGCGGGAGTACGGATGAGCAGTTCTTC.

A remark on this clonotype: The limits of the CDR3 on the DNA are not certain, so only TCRdb's listed CDR3 is given. The V call is TRBV12-2, the J call TRBJ2-7; the table's D call of TRBD1 was not tested on the DNA. TRBV12-2 is a recognized pseudogene. With termini counted, the CDR3 has 15 amino acids. Here the CDR3 reads CASRLVGTGTYEQYF.

This clonotype was observed a handful of times. DNA for the CDR3: TGTGCCAGCAGCCCCCGGGGAGACGAGCAGTACTTC. It yields the protein CASSPRGDEQYF. V gene TRBV12-3 or TRBV12-4 combines with J gene TRBJ2-7, with D possibly TRBD2 on 5 matching bases. This CDR3 spans 12 amino acids. V lost 6 bases to trimming and J lost 5 bases, with 11 bases between them.

The J gene is TRBJ2-5, the V gene TRBV5-1; perhaps TRBD2 as D (5 bases). This CDR3 is 14 amino acids long. The germline V gene has CDR1 SGHRS and CDR2 YFSETQ. The V end was cut by 0 bases, the J end by 3 bases, with 9 bases between. The DNA of the CDR3 is TGCGCCAGCAGCTTGGAGCGGACCGAAGAGACCCAGTACTTC. It translates to CASSLERTEETQYF. The full variable domain, with the rest looked up from reference TRBV5-1 and TRBJ2-5, is KAGVTQTPRYLIKTRGQQVTLSCSPISGHRSVSWYQQTPGQGLQFLFEYFSETQRNKGNFPGRFSGRQFSNSRSEMNVSTLELGDSALYLCASSLERTEETQYFGPGTRLLVL.

This clonotype was recorded a few times. The V gene is TRBV29-1, the J gene TRBJ2-7; unclear D gene. CDR1 is SQVTM and CDR2 is ANQGSEA in the germline V gene. V was clipped by 4 bases and J by 1 base, with 14 bases between them. This CDR3 is built from 14 residues. The CDR3 coding sequence is TGCAGCGTTGTCGCCGGGCAGTCTTCCTACGAGCAGTACTTC. Its translation is CSVVAGQSSYEQYF.

The chain is built from TRBV11-2 and TRBJ2-7, with TRBD2 identical over 7 bases. This CDR3 region has 14 residues. The V gene end was trimmed by 6 bases and the J gene end by 2 bases; junction bases not matched to a gene: 7. Per germline, CDR1 SGHAT and CDR2 FQNNGV. The CDR3 bases are TGTGCCAGCAGGGGTCTAGCGGAGGCCTACGAGCAGTACTTC. As protein: CASRGLAEAYEQYF.

This clonotype was observed a handful of times. This chain uses TRBV7-2 with TRBJ2-2; D may be TRBD1 or TRBD2 (5 bases each). This CDR3 has 15 amino acids. Trimming removed 4 bases at V and 4 bases at J, with 13 bases between. CDR1 and CDR2 from the germline V gene are SGHTA and FQGNSA. The CDR3 sequence: CASSSVSGGTGELFF. DNA of the CDR3: TGTGCCAGCAGCTCCGTCTCTGGGGGCACCGGGGAGCTGTTTTTT.

There are many counts of this clonotype. The J gene is TRBJ2-1, the V gene TRBV14; D may be TRBD1 (6 bases). The CDR3 runs to 15 residues. Germline V gene data show CDR1 as SGHDN and CDR2 as FVKESK. V was cut by 2 bases and J by 0 bases, with 8 bases left in between. The chain's CDR3 is CASSQTGSSYNEQFF. CDR3 nucleotides: TGTGCCAGCAGCCAAACAGGGAGCTCCTACAATGAGCAGTTCTTC.

This clonotype was found many times. The V call is TRBV11-1, the J call TRBJ1-3; the match to TRBD1 covers 9 bases. Germline CDR1 reads SGHAT; CDR2 reads FQDESV (reference sequence). J was trimmed by 0 bases and V by 1 base; bases with no gene match: 10. The CDR3 totals 19 residues. CDR3 DNA sequence: TGTGCCAGCAGCTTAGGAATGGGACAGGGTTACAGCTCTGGAAACACCATATATTTT. Amino acid sequence: CASSLGMGQGYSSGNTIYF.

This clonotype was recorded at least ten times. An end of the junction differs from the germline gene, which may be a read error. The V gene is TRBV20-1, the J gene TRBJ1-2, with D uncertain. The CDR3 sequence is 11 residues long. The V gene's germline CDR1 is DFQATT and CDR2 SNEGSKA (reference sequence). The CDR3 nucleotides read TGCAGTGCTAGTTCAGGCAGTCTATCATCCTTC. It translates to CSASSGSLSSF.

This clonotype was counted only a few times. The chain links TRBV4-1 to TRBJ2-5; 13 bases map to TRBD2. Germline trimming cut 1 base from V and 7 bases from J; bases unmatched to any gene: 0. The CDR3 totals 14 residues. Germline-derived CDR1 and CDR2 are MGHRA and YSYEKL. The CDR3 region has the DNA TGCGCCAGCAGCCAAGGACTAGCGGGGGGGACCCAGTACTTC. Translated, it gives CASSQGLAGGTQYF.

On this clonotype itself: The junction shows a germline mismatch at one end, possibly a read error. V gene TRBV20-1 combines with J gene TRBJ2-3; TRBD2 matches 9 bases. The CDR3 has 16 residues. The germline CDR1 and CDR2 sequences are DFQATT and SNEGSKA (reference sequence). As DNA, the CDR3 is TGCTGTGCTAGAGCAACAGGACTAGCGCTCACAGATACGCAGTATTTT. Translation gives CCARATGLALTDTQYF.

This clonotype has at least ten counts. The rearrangement joins TRBV29-1 to TRBJ2-7, with TRBD2 matching over 11 bases. CDR1 is SQVTM and CDR2 is ANQGSEA in the germline V gene. The junction had 6 bases not matched to a gene; V was cut back by 6 bases and J by 2 bases. The CDR3 runs 14 residues. CDR3 in amino acids: CSVGLAETTYEQYF. For the CDR3, the DNA is TGCAGCGTGGGACTAGCGGAGACTACCTACGAGCAGTACTTC.